These T cell receptor beta chains were read from a single sample in a study of chemoradiotherapy in HPV16-positive cancers. Assay: immunoSEQ multiplex PCR; the TCRdb copy retains only in-frame clones and omits some. This sample carries thousands of clones, approximately 89% of them seen once, and the ten largest clones take about 3.5%. Sequencing used tumor tissue, obtained from a patient who underwent chemoradiotherapy. The receptors were gathered from a human donor with HPV-associated anogenital cancer. The CDR3 runs from the conserved cysteine through the conserved F or W. Fields, in order: clone size, V gene, J gene, D gene, CDR3 DNA, CDR3 protein. A D gene is named only where the DNA matches it firmly. Only some rows state a clone size, as once, few, many or a class for expanded clones.

clone_size: -; v_call: TRBV4-1; j_call: TRBJ2-5; d_call: TRBD2; cdr3_nt: TGCGCCAGCAGCCAAACCTCCTTTAGCGGGGGGGCCGTAGAGACCCAGTACTTC; cdr3_aa: CASSQTSFSGGAVETQYF
clone_size: -; v_call: TRBV9; j_call: TRBJ1-2; d_call: TRBD1; cdr3_nt: TGTGCCAGCTCCCCTCGGACAGGGCCCGGCTATGGCTACACCTTC; cdr3_aa: CASSPRTGPGYGYTF
clone_size: few; v_call: TRBV30; j_call: TRBJ2-5; d_call: TRBD2; cdr3_nt: TGTGCCTGGAGTGTAGGGGCTAGCGGGGAAGAGACCCAGTACTTC; cdr3_aa: CAWSVGASGEETQYF
clone_size: -; v_call: TRBV7-4; j_call: TRBJ2-7; d_call: -; cdr3_nt: TGTGCTGGGGCCCCACAGGGAAAATCCTACGAGCAGTACTTC; cdr3_aa: CAGAPQGKSYEQYF
clone_size: -; v_call: TRBV6-5; j_call: TRBJ2-1; d_call: -; cdr3_nt: TGTGCCAGCAGTTACTACCAGGGCTACAATGAGCAGTTCTTC; cdr3_aa: CASSYYQGYNEQFF
clone_size: -; v_call: TRBV5-1; j_call: TRBJ1-4; d_call: -; cdr3_nt: TGCGCCAGCAGCTTGGCCGGCCCAGGGAATGAAAAACTGTTTTTT; cdr3_aa: CASSLAGPGNEKLFF
clone_size: -; v_call: TRBV7-9; j_call: TRBJ2-7; d_call: -; cdr3_nt: TGTGCCAGCAGCGTAGGACAAGCCTCCTACGAGCAGTACTTC; cdr3_aa: CASSVGQASYEQYF
clone_size: -; v_call: TRBV7-9; j_call: TRBJ2-5; d_call: TRBD1; cdr3_nt: TGTGCCAGCAGCTTTACAGGGGCACGAGAGACCCAGTACTTC; cdr3_aa: CASSFTGARETQYF
clone_size: -; v_call: TRBV9; j_call: TRBJ1-1; d_call: -; cdr3_nt: TGTGCCAGCAGCCCATCGGCCGGCACTGAAGCTTTCTTT; cdr3_aa: CASSPSAGTEAFF
clone_size: -; v_call: TRBV7-9; j_call: TRBJ2-6; d_call: -; cdr3_nt: TGTGCCAGCAGCCGGACGGGGGCCGGGGCCAACGTCCTGACTTTC; cdr3_aa: CASSRTGAGANVLTF
clone_size: -; v_call: TRBV19; j_call: TRBJ2-7; d_call: -; cdr3_nt: TGTGCCAGTAGTGCTGAGGGATCCTACGAGCAGTACTTC; cdr3_aa: CASSAEGSYEQYF
clone_size: -; v_call: TRBV5-5; j_call: TRBJ2-4; d_call: TRBD1; cdr3_nt: TGTGCCAGCAGCTTAAAACGGGACAGTGAGTACTTC; cdr3_aa: CASSLKRDSEYF
clone_size: -; v_call: TRBV9; j_call: TRBJ1-1; d_call: TRBD1; cdr3_nt: TGTGCCAGCAGCGCCCCCGGACAGGGACTTTTGAACACTGAAGCTTTCTTT; cdr3_aa: CASSAPGQGLLNTEAFF
clone_size: -; v_call: TRBV4-3; j_call: TRBJ2-7; d_call: -; cdr3_nt: TGCGCCAGCAGCCGAGAATACGGGAGCGAGCAGTACTTC; cdr3_aa: CASSREYGSEQYF
clone_size: -; v_call: TRBV10-2; j_call: TRBJ2-2; d_call: TRBD1; cdr3_nt: TGCGCCAGCAGAAGGGACAGGGGAGGCGGGGAGCTGTTTTTT; cdr3_aa: CASRRDRGGGELFF
clone_size: few; v_call: TRBV29-1; j_call: TRBJ2-1; d_call: TRBD2; cdr3_nt: TGCAGCGTTCACTGGCGGGGGAGCTCGAGCTCCTACAATGAGCAGTTCTTC; cdr3_aa: CSVHWRGSSSSYNEQFF
clone_size: -; v_call: TRBV19; j_call: TRBJ1-5; d_call: -; cdr3_nt: TGTGCCAGTGGACGGAGGCATAGCAATCAGCCCCAGCATTTT; cdr3_aa: CASGRRHSNQPQHF
clone_size: -; v_call: TRBV29-1; j_call: TRBJ2-2; d_call: -; cdr3_nt: TGCAGCGTTGGAGAGGGGGGGGACACCGGGGAGCTGTTTTTT; cdr3_aa: CSVGEGGDTGELFF
clone_size: -; v_call: TRBV20-1; j_call: TRBJ2-4; d_call: -; cdr3_nt: TGCAGTGCTAACCTGGGGTACATTCAGTACTTC; cdr3_aa: CSANLGYIQYF
clone_size: -; v_call: TRBV5-1; j_call: TRBJ2-5; d_call: -; cdr3_nt: TGCGCCAGCAGCTTGTATAGGGAGGAGACCCAGTACTTC; cdr3_aa: CASSLYREETQYF
clone_size: -; v_call: TRBV30; j_call: TRBJ2-7; d_call: TRBD1; cdr3_nt: TGTGCCTGGAGCGGACATGACAGGGTCGACAAGCAGTACTTC; cdr3_aa: CAWSGHDRVDKQYF
clone_size: -; v_call: TRBV5-5; j_call: TRBJ1-1; d_call: -; cdr3_nt: TGTGCCAGCAGCTTGTGGGTGACGTCGAACACTGAAGCTTTCTTT; cdr3_aa: CASSLWVTSNTEAFF
clone_size: -; v_call: TRBV4-2; j_call: TRBJ2-1; d_call: TRBD2; cdr3_nt: TGTGCCAGCAGCCAAGATCTAGCGGGGGGGTACAATGAGCAGTTCTTC; cdr3_aa: CASSQDLAGGYNEQFF
clone_size: -; v_call: TRBV28; j_call: TRBJ1-6; d_call: TRBD1; cdr3_nt: TGTGCCAGCAGTTCTGCAGGGGGACGTTCACCCCTCCACTTT; cdr3_aa: CASSSAGGRSPLHF
clone_size: -; v_call: TRBV10-2; j_call: TRBJ1-5; d_call: TRBD1; cdr3_nt: TGCGCCAGCAGTGAGCCCCGAGACAGGGGAAGGGATCAGCCCCAGCATTTT; cdr3_aa: CASSEPRDRGRDQPQHF
clone_size: -; v_call: TRBV6-5; j_call: TRBJ2-2; d_call: -; cdr3_nt: TGTGCCAGCAGTTACTCCCAGGGGTGGGGCGGGGAGCTGTTTTTT; cdr3_aa: CASSYSQGWGGELFF
clone_size: -; v_call: TRBV13; j_call: TRBJ2-7; d_call: -; cdr3_nt: TGTGCCAGCAGCGTCCTGGCTACTCAGTACTTC; cdr3_aa: CASSVLATQYF
clone_size: -; v_call: TRBV11-2; j_call: TRBJ2-7; d_call: TRBD1; cdr3_nt: TGTGCCAGCAGCCCCTGGACAGGGGGCTACGAGCAGTACTTC; cdr3_aa: CASSPWTGGYEQYF
clone_size: -; v_call: TRBV4-1; j_call: TRBJ2-7; d_call: TRBD2; cdr3_nt: TGCGCCAGCAGCCAAAATACGGGGGGGTCCTACGAGCAGTACTTC; cdr3_aa: CASSQNTGGSYEQYF
clone_size: once; v_call: TRBV7-3; j_call: TRBJ2-3; d_call: TRBD2; cdr3_nt: TGTGCCAGCAGCTCCCTTGGCAACCTAGCGGCGAGCACAGATACGCAGTATTTT; cdr3_aa: CASSSLGNLAASTDTQYF
clone_size: -; v_call: TRBV6-5; j_call: TRBJ2-7; d_call: -; cdr3_nt: TGTGCCAGCCTGAGCCGTTACAGGAGCGAGCAGTACTTC; cdr3_aa: CASLSRYRSEQYF
clone_size: -; v_call: TRBV5-6; j_call: TRBJ2-3; d_call: -; cdr3_nt: TGTGCCAGCAGCGACCGAGATACGCAGTATTTT; cdr3_aa: CASSDRDTQYF
clone_size: -; v_call: TRBV4-3; j_call: TRBJ2-7; d_call: -; cdr3_nt: TGCGCCAGCAGCCCTAGGCACTCCTACGAGCAGTACTTC; cdr3_aa: CASSPRHSYEQYF
clone_size: -; v_call: TRBV21-1; j_call: TRBJ1-2; d_call: -; cdr3_nt: TGTGCCAGCTGTGACAGGGTCTGTGGCTACACCTTC; cdr3_aa: CASCDRVCGYTF
clone_size: -; v_call: TRBV19; j_call: TRBJ2-5; d_call: -; cdr3_nt: TGTGCCAGTAGTAACCCAGGGGCGAGTAAGGAGACCCAGTACTTC; cdr3_aa: CASSNPGASKETQYF
clone_size: -; v_call: TRBV7-2; j_call: TRBJ2-5; d_call: TRBD2; cdr3_nt: TGTGCCAGCAGCTTATCCCCGGGACTAGCGGGGCAAGAGACCCAGTACTTC; cdr3_aa: CASSLSPGLAGQETQYF
clone_size: -; v_call: TRBV7-3; j_call: TRBJ2-3; d_call: -; cdr3_nt: TGTGCCAGCAGCTCCAGGTCCCACACAGATACGCAGTATTTT; cdr3_aa: CASSSRSHTDTQYF
clone_size: -; v_call: TRBV6-1; j_call: TRBJ2-3; d_call: -; cdr3_nt: TGTGCCAGCAGTGTGGCTAGCGAATCTACAGATACGCAGTATTTT; cdr3_aa: CASSVASESTDTQYF
clone_size: -; v_call: TRBV6-1; j_call: TRBJ1-2; d_call: -; cdr3_nt: TGTGCCAGCAGTGAGTCGGGAACCTCCTATGGCTACACCTTC; cdr3_aa: CASSESGTSYGYTF
clone_size: -; v_call: TRBV19; j_call: TRBJ1-1; d_call: TRBD1; cdr3_nt: TGTGCCAGTAAAAAAAATGGACAGGGGGCCACTGAAGCTTTCTTT; cdr3_aa: CASKKNGQGATEAFF
clone_size: -; v_call: TRBV10-3; j_call: TRBJ2-2; d_call: -; cdr3_nt: TGTGCATCGTGGAACAGCCCAAACACCGGGGAGCTGTTTTTT; cdr3_aa: CASWNSPNTGELFF
clone_size: once; v_call: TRBV21-1; j_call: TRBJ1-4; d_call: -; cdr3_nt: TGTGCCAGCTCCCTAGGGGGCAAACAGGGGCCGGGAGAAAAACTGTTTTTT; cdr3_aa: CASSLGGKQGPGEKLFF
clone_size: -; v_call: TRBV7-2; j_call: TRBJ1-5; d_call: TRBD1; cdr3_nt: TGTGCCAGCAGCCGATCCGGGACAGGAGACCAGCATTTT; cdr3_aa: CASSRSGTGDQHF
clone_size: -; v_call: TRBV4-3; j_call: TRBJ2-3; d_call: -; cdr3_nt: TGCGCCAGCAGCCAACAGGCCCCGGGCGGGGTTAGCACAGATACGCAGTATTTT; cdr3_aa: CASSQQAPGGVSTDTQYF
clone_size: -; v_call: TRBV5-1; j_call: TRBJ1-6; d_call: TRBD1; cdr3_nt: TGCGCCAGCAGCTTGGCGGGACAGGCAAATTCACCCCTCCACTTT; cdr3_aa: CASSLAGQANSPLHF
clone_size: -; v_call: TRBV9; j_call: TRBJ1-4; d_call: -; cdr3_nt: TGTGCCAGCAGCGTAGGAGGTATTAATGAAAAACTGTTTTTT; cdr3_aa: CASSVGGINEKLFF
clone_size: once; v_call: TRBV5-1; j_call: TRBJ2-3; d_call: -; cdr3_nt: TGCGCCAGCAGCTCTCAAATCGGCAGCCGCACAGATACGCAGTATTTT; cdr3_aa: CASSSQIGSRTDTQYF
clone_size: -; v_call: TRBV30; j_call: TRBJ1-1; d_call: -; cdr3_nt: TGTGCCTGGAGGGAAGGGGGGATCACTGAAGCTTTCTTT; cdr3_aa: CAWREGGITEAFF
clone_size: -; v_call: TRBV2; j_call: TRBJ1-1; d_call: -; cdr3_nt: TGTGCCAGCAGTTCTCAGGGGAACACTGAAGCTTTCTTT; cdr3_aa: CASSSQGNTEAFF
clone_size: -; v_call: TRBV6-5; j_call: TRBJ2-7; d_call: -; cdr3_nt: TGTGCCAGCAGTTCCACCCGACCCTCTTGGGAGGAGCAGTACTTC; cdr3_aa: CASSSTRPSWEEQYF
clone_size: -; v_call: TRBV28; j_call: TRBJ1-5; d_call: -; cdr3_nt: TGTGCCAGCAGTTTTACGGGGGACGCTCAGCCCCAGCATTTT; cdr3_aa: CASSFTGDAQPQHF
clone_size: -; v_call: TRBV10-2; j_call: TRBJ1-5; d_call: -; cdr3_nt: TGCGCCAGCAGTGAGGGTCGGGCGAATCAGCCCCAGCATTTT; cdr3_aa: CASSEGRANQPQHF
clone_size: -; v_call: TRBV30; j_call: TRBJ1-5; d_call: TRBD1; cdr3_nt: TGTGCCTGGAGTGTACAGGGGGAGGGAAATCAGCCCCAGCATTTT; cdr3_aa: CAWSVQGEGNQPQHF
clone_size: -; v_call: TRBV27; j_call: TRBJ1-6; d_call: -; cdr3_nt: TGTGCCAGCAGTTCGTCGGGCAGGGAGGTACTACCCCTCCACTTT; cdr3_aa: CASSSSGREVLPLHF
clone_size: -; v_call: TRBV28; j_call: TRBJ1-4; d_call: TRBD1; cdr3_nt: TGTGCCAGCAGATCCACGGGGACAGGGGGATCGGACGAAAAACTGTTTTTT; cdr3_aa: CASRSTGTGGSDEKLFF